This entry lists 2 T cell receptor beta chains sequenced from one sample in a study of T-cell memory formation after mild COVID-19 (dated by TCRdb to 2020 to 2023). Libraries came from 5' RACE. Sequencing was carried out with an Illumina NovaSeq 6000. TCRdb trimmed the raw reads at Q25, called clones with MiXCR and kept productive beta chains. Every distinct CDR3 protein forms one entry, paired with its most common genes and DNA. Recorded for this sample are 150,000 to 200,000 distinct CDR3 sequences; around a third of them occurred a single time. The ten largest account for around 12% of the sample. Sequencing was done on a sample of PBMCs or a T cell subset sorted from them (not recorded which). All receptors derive from an adult woman who had mild COVID-19 (a few samples of this study predate the infection). The sample titles of this study are shuffled in the database, so cell type and time point are left out; the donor was told from shared clones.

This clonotype was recorded a few times. The chain has TRBV7-6 and TRBJ2-1, with 11 bases matching TRBD2. Trimming took 0 bases from V and 8 from J; bases not matched to a gene: 18. The CDR3 has 20 amino acids. CDR1 SGHVS and CDR2 FNYEAQ come from the germline V gene. CDR3 sequence (DNA): TGTGCCAGCAGCTTAGCGTGGGGAATTAGTAGCGGGGGGGCCTCGGATGAGCAGTTCTTC. It translates to CASSLAWGISSGGASDEQFF. The full variable domain, in which reference TRBV7-6 and TRBJ2-1 provide the parts outside the CDR3, is GAGVSQSPRYKVTKRGQDVALRCDPISGHVSLYWYRQALGQGPEFLTYFNYEAQQDKSGLPNDRFSAERPEGSISTLTIQRTEQRDSAMYRCASSLAWGISSGGASDEQFFGPGTRLTVL.

This chain uses TRBV5-1 with TRBJ1-2, with 8 positions matching TRBD1. The CDR3 has 14 amino acids. V lost 2 bases, J lost 5 bases, and 5 bases stayed unmatched. From germline, CDR1 is SGHRS and CDR2 YFSETQ. CDR3 coding DNA: TGCGCCAGCAGCTTACAGGGGGTCGGTTATGGCTACACCTTC. Amino acid sequence: CASSLQGVGYGYTF.